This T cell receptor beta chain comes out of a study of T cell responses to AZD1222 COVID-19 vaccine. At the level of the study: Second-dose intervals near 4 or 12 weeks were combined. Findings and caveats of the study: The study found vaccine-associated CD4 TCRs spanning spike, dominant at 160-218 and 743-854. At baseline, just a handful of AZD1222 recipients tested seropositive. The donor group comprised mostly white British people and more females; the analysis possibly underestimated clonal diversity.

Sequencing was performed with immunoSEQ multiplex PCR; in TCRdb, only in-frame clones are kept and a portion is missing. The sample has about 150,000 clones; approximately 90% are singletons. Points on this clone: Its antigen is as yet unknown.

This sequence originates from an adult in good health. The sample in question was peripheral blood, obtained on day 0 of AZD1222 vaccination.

The CDR3 bases are TGCGCCAGCAGCCAAGGTGTCCTAGTTTTAGGTAGGTCCTACAATGAGCAGTTCTTC. Translating it yields CASSQGVLVLGRSYNEQFF. The V and J genes are TRBV4-3 and TRBJ2-1; no reliable D call. The CDR3 runs 19 residues. V lost 1 base and J 1 base, leaving 20 bases between the germline ends. Looked up from germline, CDR1 is LGHNA and CDR2 is YSLEER.